This T cell receptor (beta chain) was identified during a study of cytomegalovirus exposure and HLA in healthy donors. General study points: Investigators reported under 200 TCR beta chains as tied to cytomegalovirus. Among TCR beta chains of equal frequency, HLA-associated ones were more clonally expanded in a later analysis. Trimming of TCR beta V- and J-genes showed a link, identified in a later analysis, to a missense DCLRE1C variant. Because they were indistinguishable, some V segments, including TRBV6-2 and TRBV6-3, were excluded.

Notes on this clone: Its antigen is still unknown.

PCR employed 60 Vbeta and 13 Jbeta primers. Measured with immunoSEQ multiplex PCR; TCRdb has only the in-frame clones, and not every one. Counted here are 160,000 or so clones, approximately 80% occurring once; the ten biggest clones make up approximately 2.5%. V shed 1 base and J shed 0 bases, with 9 bases lying between them. CDR1 LNHNV and CDR2 YYDKDF come from the germline V gene (reference sequence). The CDR3 length is 16 residues. The chain recombines TRBV15 with TRBJ2-2, with a tentative D call TRBD2 (5 bases). Sequencing was carried out using PBMCs. This receptor was obtained from a man between 60 and 75 years old in good health and CMV-seronegative. CDR3 sequence reads: CATSRGTGTNTGELFF. The CDR3 DNA reads as TGTGCCACCAGCAGAGGGACGGGAACGAACACCGGGGAGCTGTTTTTT. Full variable domain (rest looked up from reference TRBV15 and TRBJ2-2): DAMVIQNPRYQVTQFGKPVTLSCSQTLNHNVMYWYQQKSSQAPKLLFHYYDKDFNNEADTPDNFQSRRPNTSFCFLDIRSPGLGDTAMYLCATSRGTGTNTGELFFGEGSRLTVL.